The 24 T cell receptor beta chains listed next were all sequenced from one sample in a study of cytomegalovirus exposure and HLA in healthy donors. Data came from immunoSEQ multiplex PCR; TCRdb stores just in-frame clones and leaves some out. Among about 140,000 clones listed, approximately 84% were seen once. Source material: PBMCs. The source is a man aged 30 to 39 in good health and CMV-seropositive.

The V call is TRBV9, the J call TRBJ1-2; D possibly corresponds to TRBD1 (6 bases). Trimming stripped 4 bases from V and 8 bases from J, with 18 bases between. Per the germline V gene, CDR1 is SGDLS and CDR2 is YYNGEE. This CDR3 has 14 residues. The CDR3 DNA is TGTGCCAGCAGCTCTACAGGGACCCACTGGGGCTACACCTTC. Encoded protein: CASSSTGTHWGYTF. The whole variable domain, remainder taken from reference TRBV9 and TRBJ1-2, is DSGVTQTPKHLITATGQRVTLRCSPRSGDLSVYWYQQSLDQGLQFLIQYYNGEERAKGNILERFSAQQFPDLHSELNLSSLELGDSALYFCASSSTGTHWGYTFGSGTRLTVV.

The chain couples TRBV7-2 to TRBJ1-1; D is possibly TRBD1 (5 bases). The germline gives CDR1 SGHTA, CDR2 FQGNSA. The CDR3 totals 16 residues. Trimming shortened V by 6 bases and J by 4 bases, and 21 bases separated the two germline ends. CDR3 sequence: CASREIRQPGGTEAFF. The CDR3 nucleotides are TGTGCCAGCAGGGAAATCCGACAGCCCGGTGGCACTGAAGCTTTCTTT.

The chain combines TRBV15 with TRBJ2-3, with TRBD1 identical over 7 bases. After removal of 5 bases from V and 6 bases from J, the junction contained 8 bases not matched to a gene. The germline V gene encodes CDR1 LNHNV and CDR2 YYDKDF (reference sequence). CDR3 length: 14 residues. The CDR3 is CATSLQGIADTQYF. The CDR3 nucleotides read TGTGCCACCAGCTTACAGGGGATTGCGGATACGCAGTATTTT.

This clone has a single count. This chain uses TRBV29-1 with TRBJ2-7; 11 bases are shared with TRBD1. CDR1 and CDR2 from the germline V gene are SQVTM and ANQGSEA. The CDR3 is 14 residues long. Losses at the gene ends were 6 bases for V and 4 bases for J; bases not matched to a gene: 8. This CDR3 reads CSVFGGDRGYEQYF. The CDR3 nucleotides are TGCAGCGTGTTCGGTGGGGACAGGGGGTACGAGCAGTACTTC.

This chain joins TRBV11-2 and TRBJ2-7, with 8 bases identical to TRBD1. The CDR3 covers 16 residues. V lost 5 bases to trimming and J lost 4 bases; unmatched junction nucleotides: 13. CDR1 is SGHAT, CDR2 FQNNGV, per germline. The CDR3 DNA is TGTGCCAGCAGCATTGACCAGGGTCAGGGGGCATACGAGCAGTACTTC. Amino acid sequence: CASSIDQGQGAYEQYF.

This clone was detected only a few times. The chain employs TRBV7-9 and TRBJ1-2, with TRBD1 as a possible D gene (6 bases). The V end was cut by 5 bases, the J end by 8 bases, with 15 bases between. The CDR3 consists of 13 residues. Germline V gene lookup returns CDR1 SEHNR and CDR2 FQNEAQ (reference sequence). CDR3 loop: CASSTSGGLGYTF. The CDR3, as DNA: TGTGCCAGCAGCACGAGCGGGGGCCTGGGCTACACCTTC.

The chain recombines TRBV11-2 with TRBJ2-5, with D unclear. Germline loops: CDR1 SGHAT, CDR2 FQNNGV. The CDR3 runs to 12 residues. Trimming shortened V by 2 bases and J by 5 bases, and 6 bases separated the two germline ends. This CDR3 is CASSLFTETQYF. The DNA for the CDR3 is TGTGCCAGCAGCTTATTCACTGAGACCCAGTACTTC.

The chain is built from TRBV19 and TRBJ2-1; 9 positions match TRBD2. From germline, CDR1 is LNHDA and CDR2 SQIVND (reference sequence). The V segment lost 3 bases and the J segment 10 bases; nucleotides outside the gene matches: 7. The CDR3 is 14 residues long. The CDR3 coding sequence is TGTGCCAGTAGTATCGGGGCTAGCGGGAACGAGCAGTTCTTC. Protein: CASSIGASGNEQFF. Based on the CDR3 plus reference TRBV19 and TRBJ2-1, the full variable domain is DGGITQSPKYLFRKEGQNVTLSCEQNLNHDAMYWYRQDPGQGLRLIYYSQIVNDFQKGDIAEGYSVSREKKESFPLTVTSAQKNPTAFYLCASSIGASGNEQFFGPGTRLTVL.

This chain uses TRBV5-1 with TRBJ1-1; D may be TRBD1 (5 bases). The germline gives CDR1 SGHRS, CDR2 YFSETQ. The ends were cut back, 0 bases at V and 5 bases at J, with 14 bases in the middle. The CDR3 runs 15 residues. In DNA, the CDR3 is TGCGCCAGCAGCTTGGAGCAGGGTGGGTGGACTGAAGCTTTCTTT. Translated, it gives CASSLEQGGWTEAFF.

J is TRBJ2-1 and V is TRBV27, with 9 bases matching TRBD2. V shed 2 bases and J 8 bases; nucleotides not matched to a gene: 13. This CDR3 contains 17 residues. Germline-derived CDR1 and CDR2 are MNHEY and SMNVEV (reference sequence). CDR3 region: CASSLGPPSGGLDEQFF. CDR3 sequence (DNA): TGTGCCAGCAGTTTAGGCCCTCCGAGCGGGGGGTTGGATGAGCAGTTCTTC.

The chain carries TRBV6-1 and TRBJ2-7, with D perhaps TRBD2 (7 bases). The length of the CDR3 is 15 residues. Trimming pared 3 bases from V and 2 bases from J, leaving 14 bases between. Germline V gene lookup returns CDR1 MNHNS and CDR2 SASEGT. CDR3 sequence: CASSDASGGPYEQYF. The CDR3 DNA is TGTGCCAGCAGTGACGCCTCGGGGGGCCCCTACGAGCAGTACTTC.

This clone was detected only once. The rearrangement links TRBV5-1 to TRBJ1-3, with D maybe TRBD1 (6 bases). The CDR3 extends over 17 amino acids. The germline gives CDR1 SGHRS, CDR2 YFSETQ. Trimming took off 0 bases at V and 2 bases at J, with 15 bases between the two ends. Written as DNA, the CDR3 is TGCGCCAGCAGCTTGGTGCCTATGACAGGTACTGGAAACACCATATATTTT. Translating gives CASSLVPMTGTGNTIYF.

A single count supports this clone. The rearrangement links TRBV29-1 to TRBJ2-7, with 9 positions matching TRBD1. CDR1 SQVTM and CDR2 ANQGSEA come from the germline V gene. This CDR3 has 12 amino acids. V was pared by 7 bases and J by 7 bases, with 8 bases of the junction left unmatched. The CDR3 nucleotides are TGCAGCGGGAAAAACGACAGGGGGGAGCAGTACTTC. Its protein is CSGKNDRGEQYF.

The chain recombines TRBV6-5 with TRBJ1-4; D is undetermined. There are 14 residues in the CDR3. CDR1 is MNHEY, CDR2 SVGAGI, per germline. The V and J ends lost 2 bases and 11 bases respectively, with 15 bases between them. The CDR3 reads CASSYGRELTKLFF. CDR3 nucleotides: TGTGCCAGCAGTTACGGGCGGGAGCTTACGAAACTGTTTTTT.

The chain couples TRBV6-1 to TRBJ2-1, with 7 bases identical to TRBD2. The germline CDR1 and CDR2 sequences are MNHNS and SASEGT. With V trimmed by 6 bases and J by 8 bases, 4 bases remained unmatched. The CDR3 runs 12 residues. The DNA of the CDR3 is TGTGCCAGCAGGGCCACTAGCGATGAGCAGTTCTTC. This gives the protein CASRATSDEQFF.

The rearrangement joins TRBV27 to TRBJ1-5, with 9 bases lining up with TRBD1. After removal of 5 bases from V and 8 bases from J, the junction contained 4 bases not matched to a gene. Germline V gene sequence: CDR1 MNHEY, CDR2 SMNVEV (reference sequence). This CDR3 is 13 amino acids long. CDR3 amino acids: CASSPRQGEPQHF. The DNA for the CDR3 is TGTGCCAGCAGTCCGCGACAGGGGGAGCCCCAGCATTTT.

This clone appeared once. The chain joins TRBV7-2 to TRBJ2-5, with 8 bases matching TRBD1. This CDR3 comprises 17 residues. Germline assignment: CDR1 SGHTA and CDR2 FQGNSA. The V segment lost 2 bases and the J segment 5 bases; nucleotides outside the gene matches: 13. The CDR3 is CASSLRRKGQGPETQYF. The CDR3 bases are TGTGCCAGCAGCTTAAGGAGAAAAGGACAGGGACCGGAGACCCAGTACTTC.

The chain has TRBV9 and TRBJ1-2; 7 bases are a match to TRBD1. V shed 2 bases, J shed 7 bases, and the junction held 2 bases outside the gene matches. The V gene's germline CDR1 is SGDLS and CDR2 YYNGEE. The CDR3 consists of 12 residues. The CDR3, as DNA: TGTGCCAGCAGCGTTACAGGGGCTGGCTACACCTTC. Translating gives CASSVTGAGYTF. The full variable domain, completed using reference TRBV9 and TRBJ1-2, is DSGVTQTPKHLITATGQRVTLRCSPRSGDLSVYWYQQSLDQGLQFLIQYYNGEERAKGNILERFSAQQFPDLHSELNLSSLELGDSALYFCASSVTGAGYTFGSGTRLTVV.

This clone came up once. The V gene is TRBV6-6, the J gene TRBJ2-1; possibly TRBD2 for D (6 bases). The CDR3 runs 15 residues. The V gene's germline CDR1 is MNHNY and CDR2 SVGAGI (reference sequence). V was cut by 2 bases and J by 0 bases, with 8 bases left in between. Here the CDR3 reads CASSYHGSSYNEQFF. For the CDR3, the DNA is TGTGCCAGCAGTTACCACGGGAGCTCCTACAATGAGCAGTTCTTC.

The chain has TRBV6-5 and TRBJ1-4; D uncertain. The CDR3 has 15 amino acids. V shed 6 bases and J shed 7 bases, with 18 bases lying between them. The germline V gene encodes CDR1 MNHEY and CDR2 SVGAGI. The CDR3 spells CASSLSGPLGEKLFF. The DNA for the CDR3 is TGTGCCAGCAGCCTATCGGGCCCACTAGGTGAAAAACTGTTTTTT.

The V and J genes are TRBV9 and TRBJ1-4, with TRBD1 matching over 9 bases. Germline V gene lookup returns CDR1 SGDLS and CDR2 YYNGEE. The CDR3 is made up of 15 amino acids. With 3 bases clipped from V and 6 bases from J, the junction kept 6 bases outside the gene matches. The DNA for the CDR3 is TGTGCCAGCAGCGGTACAGGGGGCGATTATGAAAAACTGTTTTTT. As protein: CASSGTGGDYEKLFF. Complete variable domain (other parts from reference TRBV9 and TRBJ1-4): DSGVTQTPKHLITATGQRVTLRCSPRSGDLSVYWYQQSLDQGLQFLIQYYNGEERAKGNILERFSAQQFPDLHSELNLSSLELGDSALYFCASSGTGGDYEKLFFGSGTQLSVL.

The chain carries TRBV2 and TRBJ2-5; D is ambiguous. The germline CDR1 and CDR2 sequences are SNHLY and FYNNEI. V was cut by 3 bases and J by 1 base, with 6 bases left in between. The CDR3 runs to 13 residues. CDR3 amino acids: CASSEGPQETQYF. The CDR3 DNA reads TGTGCCAGCAGTGAGGGCCCCCAAGAGACCCAGTACTTC.

The V and J genes are TRBV5-6 and TRBJ2-3; 11 bases align to TRBD1. The CDR3 totals 12 residues. The V gene's germline CDR1 is SGHDT and CDR2 YYEEEE. V shed 1 base and J 15 bases; nucleotides not matched to a gene: 4. CDR3 bases: TGTGCCAGCAGCTTGCGGGACAGGGGGAACTATTTT. Its translation: CASSLRDRGNYF.

The J gene is TRBJ1-1, the V gene TRBV29-1; 8 bases map to TRBD1. Germline CDR1 and CDR2: SQVTM and ANQGSEA. The CDR3 has 12 amino acids. V shed 6 bases and J 4 bases; nucleotides not matched to a gene: 4. Here the CDR3 reads CSVMTGATEAFF. The CDR3 DNA is TGCAGCGTAATGACAGGGGCCACTGAAGCTTTCTTT.